A selection of T cell receptor beta chains follows, all from one sample in a study of blood T cell repertoires in COVID-19. Profiled with immunoSEQ multiplex PCR; TCRdb holds only in-frame clones, not every one. The sample has 27,000 or so clones; under 85% are singletons. What was sequenced was peripheral blood. These receptors were obtained from a man in his sixties or seventies with acute or convalescent COVID-19. Each CDR3 is given with its conserved first and last residue. The order of the fields is clone size, V gene, J gene, D gene, CDR3 DNA, CDR3 protein. A D gene is named only where the DNA matches it firmly. Size values are once, few and many counts, or a class for expanded clones, and some rows have none.

>.|TRBV24-1|TRBJ1-4|.
TGTGCCACCAGGGACTCTAATGAAAAACTGTTTTTT
CATRDSNEKLFF
>once|TRBV11-3|TRBJ2-7|.
TGTGCCAGCAGTTTGGACTACTCCTACGAGCAGTACTTC
CASSLDYSYEQYF
>.|TRBV2|TRBJ2-5|.
TGTGCCAGCAGTGAAGGTCGCGCTCAAGAGACCCAGTACTTC
CASSEGRAQETQYF
>.|TRBV27|TRBJ2-7|TRBD1
TGTGCCAGCAGTCCGGACAGGGTAGGTGGCGAGCAGTACTTC
CASSPDRVGGEQYF
>.|TRBV7-2|TRBJ1-4|TRBD1
TGTGCCAGCAGCCCCGAGACAGGGAAAAATGAAAAACTGTTTTTT
CASSPETGKNEKLFF
>few|TRBV6-2/TRBV6-3|TRBJ2-7|TRBD2
TGTGCCAGCAGTCCGAGGGGAGGCGGGAGCTCCTACGAGCAGTACTTC
CASSPRGGGSSYEQYF
>.|TRBV28|TRBJ2-5|TRBD1
TGTGCCAGCAGTTCGGACAGGGCTCAAGAGACCCAGTACTTC
CASSSDRAQETQYF
>few|TRBV19|TRBJ2-1|.
TGTGCCAGTAGTATAGATCAGGGTTCCTACAATGAGCAGTTCTTC
CASSIDQGSYNEQFF
>.|TRBV3-1/TRBV3-2|TRBJ2-3|TRBD1
TGTGCCAGCAGCCGACAGGGTCTGGCAGATACGCAGTATTTT
CASSRQGLADTQYF
>.|TRBV29-1|TRBJ1-1|TRBD1
TGCAGCGTAAGCCGACAGGGGAACACTGAAGCTTTCTTT
CSVSRQGNTEAFF
>.|TRBV6-6|TRBJ1-2|TRBD1
TGTGCCAGCAGAAGACCCGGACAGGGTATTTACGGCTACACCTTC
CASRRPGQGIYGYTF
>.|TRBV6-1|TRBJ1-5|TRBD1
TGTGCCAGCAGTGAAACCAGGACAGGGGCAAGCAATCAGCCCCAGCATTTT
CASSETRTGASNQPQHF
>.|TRBV11-2|TRBJ1-2|.
TGTGCCAGCACCCAAGAACGGGGGGTCTATGGCTACACCTTC
CASTQERGVYGYTF
>few|TRBV5-1|TRBJ1-1|TRBD1
TGCGCCAGCATAGGGACAGGAGTGAACACTGAAGCTTTCTTT
CASIGTGVNTEAFF
>.|TRBV19|TRBJ1-2|.
TGTGCCAGTAGTATTCCCGGCTATGGCTACACCTTC
CASSIPGYGYTF
>.|TRBV24-1|TRBJ1-4|.
TGTGCCACCAGTGATTTCGGGGGAGGACTGTTTTTT
CATSDFGGGLFF
>.|TRBV7-8|TRBJ1-4|.
TGTGCCAGCAGCTTAGGGGCGGGAACTAATGAAAAACTGTTTTTT
CASSLGAGTNEKLFF
>.|TRBV20-1|TRBJ1-2|TRBD1
TGCAGTGCGCGGGACAGGGAGGGCTACACCTTC
CSARDREGYTF
>.|TRBV3-1/TRBV3-2|TRBJ2-5|TRBD2
TGTGCCAGCAGCCATCCTAGCGGACAAGAGACCCAGTACTTC
CASSHPSGQETQYF
>.|TRBV9|TRBJ2-1|.
TGTGCCAGCCGTCTAGGCGTCGAGCCCCACAATGAGCAGTTCTTC
CASRLGVEPHNEQFF
>.|TRBV5-1|TRBJ2-3|TRBD1
TGCGCCAGCAGACCTACAGGGGCTGGCACAGATACGCAGTATTTT
CASRPTGAGTDTQYF
>.|TRBV14|TRBJ2-5|.
TGTGCCAGCAGCCAAGATTGGGGACAAGGCCAAGAGACCCAGTACTTC
CASSQDWGQGQETQYF
>.|TRBV5-4|TRBJ2-5|TRBD1
TGTGCCAGCAGTCAGGGGGTTAGGGAGACCCAGTACTTC
CASSQGVRETQYF
>.|TRBV29-1|TRBJ2-1|.
TGCAGCGTTGAAGTTAGTGTTCGCTCGGGTGAGCAGTTCTTC
CSVEVSVRSGEQFF
>.|TRBV4-3|TRBJ2-5|.
TGCGCCAGCAGCCAACAACTAGGAATTCAAGAGACCCAGTACTTC
CASSQQLGIQETQYF
>once|TRBV6-1|TRBJ1-1|.
TGTGCCAGCAGTGAAGTCGTGGCTTTCTTT
CASSEVVAFF
>.|TRBV6-5|TRBJ2-1|TRBD1
TGTGCCAGCAGCCGACAGGGAAATGAGCAGTTCTTC
CASSRQGNEQFF
>.|TRBV4-2|TRBJ2-3|TRBD2
TGTGCCAGCAGCCAAGATCCGGGGGGATTGGGCACAGATACGCAGTATTTT
CASSQDPGGLGTDTQYF
>.|TRBV25-1|TRBJ1-6|TRBD1
TGTGCCAGCAGTCCGGGACAGGGCAATTCACCCCTCCACTTT
CASSPGQGNSPLHF
>.|TRBV20-1|TRBJ2-5|TRBD2
TGCAGTGCTATCATAGGGACTAACCAGTACTTC
CSAIIGTNQYF
>.|TRBV5-6|TRBJ2-1|.
TGTGCCAGCAGCCCGTTACAGGGTACCCCTTACAATGAGCAGTTCTTC
CASSPLQGTPYNEQFF
>.|TRBV19|TRBJ2-1|TRBD2
TGTGCCAGTACCCCAGACGGGGGGGATCCTGGTGAGCAGTTCTTC
CASTPDGGDPGEQFF
>.|TRBV2|TRBJ2-2|TRBD1
TGTGCCAGCAGTGCCGGGACAGGGGCGACTACCGGGGAGCTGTTTTTT
CASSAGTGATTGELFF
>.|TRBV6-2/TRBV6-3|TRBJ1-2|.
TGTGCCAGCAGTTATCGAATCAGGGATGATGGCTACACCTTC
CASSYRIRDDGYTF
>.|TRBV18|TRBJ2-2|.
TGTGCCAGCTCCGAACAGGGACGGGACACCGGGGAGCTGTTTTTT
CASSEQGRDTGELFF
>once|TRBV2|TRBJ1-5|.
TGTGCCAGCAGTGCCGCCTATAGCAATCAGCCCCAGCATTTT
CASSAAYSNQPQHF
>few|TRBV9|TRBJ1-4|.
TGTGCCAGCAGCGTAGAGGGGCGTACTAATGAAAAACTGTTTTTT
CASSVEGRTNEKLFF
>.|TRBV18|TRBJ2-4|TRBD1
TGTGCCAGCTCCCCCGGGACAGACATTCAGTACTTC
CASSPGTDIQYF
>.|TRBV9|TRBJ1-5|TRBD1
TGTGCCAGCAGCTCCAGTCCCGGGACAGGGGGCCAGCCCCAGCATTTT
CASSSSPGTGGQPQHF
>.|TRBV7-8|TRBJ1-2|TRBD1
TGTGCCAGCAGCCAACGGGACAGGGGCGACTATGGCTACACCTTC
CASSQRDRGDYGYTF
>few|TRBV29-1|TRBJ2-1|TRBD2
TGCAGCGTCTGGACTAGGAATGAGCAGTTCTTC
CSVWTRNEQFF
>.|TRBV2|TRBJ2-5|TRBD1
TGTGCCAGCAACCTACAGGGGCAAGAGACCCAGTACTTC
CASNLQGQETQYF
>.|TRBV11-2|TRBJ2-1|TRBD2
TGTGCCAGCAGCTTAGCCCAGAGGGCTAGCGGGAGATCCTACAATGAGCAGTTCTTC
CASSLAQRASGRSYNEQFF
>.|TRBV4-2|TRBJ1-4|.
TGTGCCAGCAGCCAAATGACAGGTTCGGACGAAAAACTGTTTTTT
CASSQMTGSDEKLFF
>few|TRBV5-1|TRBJ1-2|TRBD1
TGCGCCAGCAGCTCGTACGGGACAGGGGCCATATATGGCTACACCTTC
CASSSYGTGAIYGYTF
>.|TRBV9|TRBJ2-1|TRBD1
TGTGCCAGCAGCGCCACCGGGACAGGGGCCTACAATGAGCAGTTCTTC
CASSATGTGAYNEQFF
>few|TRBV3-1/TRBV3-2|TRBJ2-1|TRBD2
TGTGCCAGCATAAAGCGGGGAGACAATGAGCAGTTCTTC
CASIKRGDNEQFF
>.|TRBV2|TRBJ1-2|.
TGTGCCAGCAGGGAGGTTGCGGGTGGCTACACCTTC
CASREVAGGYTF
>.|TRBV5-5|TRBJ2-2|TRBD1
TGTGCCAGCAGCTTGGGTCAGGGGGCCGGGGAGCTGTTTTTT
CASSLGQGAGELFF
>.|TRBV5-6|TRBJ2-1|.
TGTGCCAGCAGCTTGACAGGGTATGAGCAGTTCTTC
CASSLTGYEQFF
>.|TRBV19|TRBJ1-2|TRBD1
TGTGCCAGTGGGACAGGGGGTTCTGGCTACACCTTC
CASGTGGSGYTF
>.|TRBV6-5|TRBJ2-2|TRBD2
TGTGCCAGCAGTAGGGGCGGGGGGGCGGCCGGGGAGCTGTTTTTT
CASSRGGGAAGELFF
>.|TRBV30|TRBJ2-5|.
TGTGCCTGGAGTCTCCCCGGGATCCAAGAGACCCAGTACTTC
CAWSLPGIQETQYF
>few|TRBV9|TRBJ2-7|TRBD2
TGTGCCAGCAGCGTAGGTCGGCTAGCGGGAGGCATCTACGAGCAGTACTTC
CASSVGRLAGGIYEQYF
>.|TRBV27|TRBJ1-5|.
TGTGCCAGCAGTTCCTCCGGTCCAATCAAACGGAGCAATCAGCCCCAGCATTTT
CASSSSGPIKRSNQPQHF
>.|TRBV19|TRBJ2-1|TRBD2
TGTGCCAGTAGTATCTCCGCTAGCGGGAGGGGGTCCTACAATGAGCAGTTCTTC
CASSISASGRGSYNEQFF